One sample yielded the 19 T cell receptor beta chains listed below, sequenced in a study of T cells in Graves' hyperthyroidism and ophthalmopathy. The CDR3 regions of TCR beta were amplified from RNA transcripts. First-round RT-PCR with HTBI primers amplified the TCR CDR3 region. TCRdb independently ran MiXCR on the multiplex PCR reads; one entry per CDR3 protein. Of about 400,000 distinct CDR3 sequences listed, about 14% are singletons. Sequenced input: blood. The source of these receptors is a woman under 40 with Graves' ophthalmopathy.

About this clonotype: A much larger clone lies a single base off, so this may be a read error. This rearrangement joins TRBV12-3 or TRBV12-4 to TRBJ2-1; the match to TRBD2 covers 8 bases. V shed 11 bases and J 0 bases; nucleotides not matched to a gene: 15. This CDR3 region has 17 residues. The CDR3: CAGDGSGAVSSYNEQFF. In nucleotides, the CDR3 is TGTGCCGGCGACGGTAGCGGGGCCGTAAGCTCCTACAATGAGCAGTTCTTC.

CDR3 DNA sequence: TGTGCCAGCAGCGGAGGAGGGGAAACACCCCCTAACTATGGCTACACCTTC. Protein sequence: CASSGGGETPPNYGYTF. The V gene is TRBV9, the J gene TRBJ1-2, with D possibly matching TRBD1 (5 bases). The CDR3 length is 17 residues. Germline V CDR1 and CDR2: SGDLS, YYNGEE. V was clipped by 3 bases and J by 0 bases, with 18 bases between them.

This clonotype was recorded a few times. The V gene is TRBV5-5, the J gene TRBJ1-4, with TRBD1 matching 7 bases. The V and J ends lost 4 bases and 4 bases, in that order; junction bases with no gene match: 4. Looked up from germline, CDR1 is SGHKS and CDR2 is YYEKEE (reference sequence). This CDR3 is built from 14 residues. CDR3 DNA: TGTGCCAGCAGCAGAGGGGGCAGTAATGAAAAACTGTTTTTT. Protein sequence: CASSRGGSNEKLFF.

This clonotype showed up many times. This rearrangement joins TRBV2 to TRBJ2-1, with no clear D. The CDR3 runs to 14 residues. V was shortened by 3 bases and J by 4 bases, with 10 bases between the two germline ends. Germline CDR1 and CDR2: SNHLY and FYNNEI. The CDR3 protein is CASSDGPGYNEQFF. The DNA of the CDR3 is TGTGCCAGCAGTGACGGGCCAGGTTACAATGAGCAGTTCTTC.

This clonotype was counted only a few times. The genes are TRBV24-1 and TRBJ2-2; no reliable D call. In germline, CDR1 is KGHDR, CDR2 SFDVKD. V shed 3 bases and J shed 0 bases, with 13 bases lying between them. The CDR3 runs 17 residues. The CDR3 loop reads CATSDPAVGSNTGELFF. The CDR3 nucleotides read TGTGCCACCAGTGATCCTGCCGTCGGTTCGAACACCGGGGAGCTGTTTTTT.

This clonotype was counted many times. V gene TRBV7-2 combines with J gene TRBJ2-1; the D is unclear. V was clipped by 3 bases and J by 10 bases, with 7 bases between them. Germline loops: CDR1 SGHTA, CDR2 FQGNSA. The CDR3 has 11 residues. CDR3 sequence (DNA): TGTGCCAGCAGCTTGACGAGCGAGCAGTTCTTC. Translating gives CASSLTSEQFF.

This clonotype occurred many times. The genes are TRBV12-3 or TRBV12-4 and TRBJ2-2; 10 bases agree with TRBD2. Germline trimming cut 5 bases from V and 4 bases from J; bases unmatched to any gene: 7. The CDR3 runs 16 residues. CDR3 amino acids: CASSGIAGGVTGELFF. The CDR3 DNA follows: TGTGCCAGCAGTGGAATAGCGGGGGGTGTCACCGGGGAGCTGTTTTTT.

There are many counts of this clonotype. This rearrangement joins TRBV28 to TRBJ1-1, with D hard to call. Germline CDR1 MDHEN, CDR2 SYDVKM. This CDR3 has 11 residues. The V end lost 8 bases, the J end lost 1 base, and 5 bases lay between the germline ends. The DNA for the CDR3 is TGTGCCAGCCTGACGAACACTGAAGCTTTCTTT. Its translation: CASLTNTEAFF.

This clonotype was recorded at least ten times. The rearrangement links TRBV7-2 to TRBJ1-2; 10 nucleotides line up with TRBD1. Germline values: CDR1 SGHTA, CDR2 FQGNSA. CDR3 length equals 15 residues. V dropped 5 bases and J dropped 6; count of bases not matched to a gene: 9. CDR3 sequence reads: CASSPDRGRMNGYTF. In nucleotides, the CDR3 is TGTGCCAGCAGCCCGGACAGGGGGAGAATGAATGGCTACACCTTC. Together with reference TRBV7-2 and TRBJ1-2, the CDR3 gives the full variable domain: GAGVSQSPSNKVTEKGKDVELRCDPISGHTALYWYRQSLGQGLEFLIYFQGNSAPDKSGLPSDRFSAERTGGSVSTLTIQRTQQEDSAVYLCASSPDRGRMNGYTFGSGTRLTVV.

This clonotype was recorded at least ten times. This rearrangement joins TRBV20-1 to TRBJ2-7, with 10 bases lining up with TRBD2. V trimming: 0 bases; J trimming: 6 bases; junction bases outside the gene matches: 8. This CDR3 is 15 amino acids long. The germline gives CDR1 DFQATT, CDR2 SNEGSKA (reference sequence). This chain's CDR3 is CSARERAGGRGEQYF. CDR3 in DNA: TGCAGTGCTAGAGAACGAGCGGGGGGGCGAGGCGAGCAGTACTTC.

This clonotype was seen a few times. The rearrangement joins TRBV7-3 to TRBJ2-1; TRBD1 is a possible D gene (5 bases). This CDR3 region has 12 residues. Germline CDR1 and CDR2: SGHTA and FQGTGA. Trimming shortened V by 3 bases and J by 7 bases, and 7 bases separated the two germline ends. The DNA for the CDR3 is TGTGCCAGCAGCTTCAGGGCAAATGAGCAGTTCTTC. Protein product: CASSFRANEQFF. Full variable domain (rest looked up from reference TRBV7-3 and TRBJ2-1): GAGVSQTPSNKVTEKGKYVELRCDPISGHTALYWYRQSLGQGPEFLIYFQGTGAADDSGLPNDRFFAVRPEGSVSTLKIQRTERGDSAVYLCASSFRANEQFFGPGTRLTVL.

This clonotype was recorded many times. The chain couples TRBV5-1 to TRBJ1-1; D uncertain. Germline CDR1 reads SGHRS; CDR2 reads YFSETQ. V lost 0 bases and J 0 bases, leaving 12 bases between the germline ends. The CDR3 sequence is 16 residues long. In DNA, the CDR3 is TGCGCCAGCAGCTTGGGGCAGATCTTCATGAACACTGAAGCTTTCTTT. It specifies CASSLGQIFMNTEAFF.

The sample holds many counts of this clonotype. The V and J genes are TRBV11-2 and TRBJ2-1; D perhaps matches TRBD2 (5 bases). CDR3 length equals 14 residues. The V end was cut by 5 bases, the J end by 12 bases, with 20 bases between. The germline gives CDR1 SGHAT, CDR2 FQNNGV. CDR3 nucleotide sequence: TGTGCCAGCAGCCAGATGATTAATATGGCGGGGCAGTTCTTC. Protein sequence: CASSQMINMAGQFF.

This clonotype was recorded many times. This sequence joins TRBV20-1 and TRBJ2-1, with TRBD2 matching 12 bases. V trimming: 7 bases; J trimming: 8 bases; junction bases outside the gene matches: 12. The CDR3 has 15 residues. Germline CDR1 and CDR2: DFQATT and SNEGSKA (reference sequence). DNA of the CDR3: TGCAGTGTCCAATCTCGACTAGCGGGGGTCGATGAGCAGTTCTTC. This gives the protein CSVQSRLAGVDEQFF.

This clonotype occurred many times. This chain joins TRBV3-1 and TRBJ2-6; no clear D gene. Germline V gene lookup returns CDR1 LGHDT and CDR2 YNNKEL (reference sequence). This CDR3 has 16 residues. V was clipped by 0 bases and J by 1 base, with 7 bases between them. In DNA form, the CDR3 reads TGTGCCAGCAGCCAAGACAGCAGGTCTGGGGCCAACGTCCTGACTTTC. This sequence encodes CASSQDSRSGANVLTF.

This clonotype was picked up many times. The genes are TRBV7-6 and TRBJ2-3; D ambiguous. The V gene lost 6 bases and the J gene lost 4 bases, with 11 bases spanning the gap. This CDR3 comprises 13 residues. Germline CDR1 is SGHVS and CDR2 is FNYEAQ. CDR3 bases: TGTGCCAGCAGTTGGGGTCGCGCAGATACGCAGTATTTT. This translates into CASSWGRADTQYF.

This clonotype was counted many times. The chain has TRBV12-3 or TRBV12-4 and TRBJ2-4, with D perhaps given as TRBD1 or TRBD2 (6 bases each). The V end was cut by 5 bases, the J end by 12 bases, with 14 bases between. The CDR3 totals 12 residues. CDR3 sequence: CASSPRGVTQYF. CDR3 nucleotide sequence: TGTGCCAGCAGTCCAAGGGGGGTTACTCAGTACTTC.

This chain uses TRBV7-2 with TRBJ2-3; possible D gene TRBD2, 6 bases. CDR3 size: 17 residues. Trimming stripped 2 bases from V and 4 bases from J, with 19 bases between. The germline V gene encodes CDR1 SGHTA and CDR2 FQGNSA. CDR3 residues: CASSLRARTGAPDTQYF. For the CDR3, the DNA is TGTGCCAGCAGCTTAAGGGCTCGGACGGGAGCCCCAGATACGCAGTATTTT.

This chain uses TRBV19 with TRBJ2-5; 10 bases fit TRBD1. Per germline, CDR1 LNHDA and CDR2 SQIVND (reference sequence). With V trimmed by 8 bases and J by 5 bases, 8 bases remained unmatched. The CDR3 loop spans 14 amino acids. Written as DNA, the CDR3 is TGTGCCAGTGCCCGACAGGGGGCGCGGGAGACCCAGTACTTC. Residues: CASARQGARETQYF.